This TCR beta chain was sequenced for a study of PD-L1 blockade in urothelial cancer. Study-wide background: From 0 to 3 prior chemotherapy regimens had been given to the patients. Researchers looked at the blood 3 weeks (second dose) and 6 weeks after treatment began. Researchers found blood samples held a median of approximately 150,000 T cells.

The V gene end was trimmed by 3 bases and the J gene end by 0 bases; junction bases not matched to a gene: 5. Per germline, CDR1 SQVTM and CDR2 ANQGSEA. The CDR3 totals 15 residues. Generated by immunoSEQ multiplex PCR, the TCRdb table keeps only in-frame clones and is missing some. The table lists around 69,000 clones, around 93% of them singletons, with about 0.87% in the top ten. Indicated time point: peripheral blood 6 weeks after treatment start. Locally advanced or metastatic urothelial carcinoma was present in patients. The chain uses TRBV29-1 and TRBJ2-1, with 7 bases fitting TRBD1. The TCR was taken from a woman aged 80 or older with urothelial cancer. Sequencing used PBMCs, obtained around atezolizumab (anti-PD-L1) treatment. The CDR3 here is CSVDGTDHSYNEQFF. CDR3 nucleotides: TGCAGCGTTGACGGGACAGACCACTCCTACAATGAGCAGTTCTTC.